The 10 T cell receptor beta chains listed next were all sequenced from one sample in a study of shared clonotypes between healthy human individuals. Method: immunoSEQ multiplex PCR; TCRdb's copy keeps in-frame clones and lacks some. Among some 1.1 million clones, roughly 80% were seen once, and the ten largest hold roughly 0.82%. Sequencing input: memory CD4+ T cells from PBMCs. Subset described: CD45RA-negative fraction. The receptors here all came from a young man in good health. Some clones in this sample may be carry-over from other donors' samples.

The chain uses TRBV7-8 and TRBJ1-1; 8 bases align to TRBD1. The germline V gene encodes CDR1 SGHVS and CDR2 FQNEAQ. The CDR3 covers 14 residues. V lost 6 bases and J lost 0; bases outside the gene matches: 3. CDR3 DNA: TGTGCCAGCAGTACGACAGGGGTGAACACTGAAGCTTTCTTT. This codes for CASSTTGVNTEAFF.

The chain combines TRBV6-5 with TRBJ1-5, with TRBD1 as a possible D gene (5 bases). The ends were cut back, 5 bases at V and 8 bases at J, with 19 bases in the middle. The CDR3 totals 15 residues. Looked up from germline, CDR1 is MNHEY and CDR2 is SVGAGI. The CDR3 DNA reads TGTGCCAGCAGTCGCCGGGACGGTACTAAGGAGCCCCAGCATTTT. Its protein is CASSRRDGTKEPQHF.

This sequence joins TRBV18 and TRBJ2-3, with D possibly being TRBD1 or TRBD2 (5 bases each). Trimming removed 6 bases at V and 0 bases at J, with 13 bases between. Per the germline V gene, CDR1 is KGHSH and CDR2 is LQKENI. CDR3 length: 15 residues. CDR3 DNA sequence: TGTGCCAGCTCGGACCGGGACGGGAGCACAGATACGCAGTATTTT. It yields the protein CASSDRDGSTDTQYF.

This chain uses TRBV18 with TRBJ2-1; 14 nucleotides match TRBD2. Trimming took 6 bases from V and 8 from J; bases not matched to a gene: 9. Germline V gene data show CDR1 as KGHSH and CDR2 as LQKENI. The CDR3 covers 16 residues. The CDR3 bases are TGTGCCAGCTCCCGGGGACTAGCGGGAGTTGGGGATGAGCAGTTCTTC. Translated, it gives CASSRGLAGVGDEQFF.

The chain has TRBV28 and TRBJ2-7; 7 positions match TRBD2. CDR3 length equals 14 residues. V lost 7 bases, J lost 3 bases, and 9 bases stayed unmatched. Germline assignment: CDR1 MDHEN and CDR2 SYDVKM. CDR3 in amino acids: CASTLREGYYEQYF. In nucleotides, the CDR3 is TGTGCCAGCACCCTCAGGGAGGGATACTACGAGCAGTACTTC.

The gene calls are TRBV7-2 and TRBJ2-7; 10 nucleotides align to TRBD1. The CDR3 covers 15 residues. The trim removed 5 bases at V and 2 bases at J, leaving 6 bases unmatched. Germline-derived CDR1 and CDR2 are SGHTA and FQGNSA. CDR3 protein: CASSQGGTGAYEQYF. The CDR3 DNA reads TGTGCCAGCAGCCAAGGGGGGACAGGGGCCTACGAGCAGTACTTC. Looking up the rest from reference TRBV7-2 and TRBJ2-7 gives the full variable domain: GAGVSQSPSNKVTEKGKDVELRCDPISGHTALYWYRQSLGQGLEFLIYFQGNSAPDKSGLPSDRFSAERTGGSVSTLTIQRTQQEDSAVYLCASSQGGTGAYEQYFGPGTRLTVT.

The gene calls are TRBV30 and TRBJ1-2; perhaps TRBD1 as D (5 bases). This CDR3 region has 15 residues. The V gene's germline CDR1 is GTSNPN and CDR2 SVGIG (reference sequence). Trimming removed 4 bases at V and 8 bases at J, with 23 bases between. CDR3: CAWTQQALGRGGYTF. The CDR3 region has the DNA TGTGCCTGGACCCAACAAGCTCTCGGAAGGGGCGGCTACACCTTC. Drawing the rest from reference TRBV30 and TRBJ1-2, the complete variable domain is SQTIHQWPATLVQPVGSPLSLECTVEGTSNPNLYWYRQAAGRGLQLLFYSVGIGQISSEVPQNLSASRPQDRQFILSSKKLLLSDSGFYLCAWTQQALGRGGYTFGSGTRLTVV.

This rearrangement joins TRBV9 to TRBJ1-2; unclear D gene. Trimming left V 0 bases short and J 8 bases short, with 17 bases between. Germline CDR1 and CDR2: SGDLS and YYNGEE. There are 15 residues in the CDR3. The CDR3 sequence: CASSVVGDSVGGYTF. As DNA, the CDR3 is TGTGCCAGCAGCGTAGTTGGGGATTCCGTTGGCGGCTACACCTTC. Combining the CDR3 with reference TRBV9 and TRBJ1-2 gives the whole variable domain DSGVTQTPKHLITATGQRVTLRCSPRSGDLSVYWYQQSLDQGLQFLIQYYNGEERAKGNILERFSAQQFPDLHSELNLSSLELGDSALYFCASSVVGDSVGGYTFGSGTRLTVV.

This clone was observed many times. V and J are TRBV5-6 and TRBJ1-5; TRBD1 matches at 7 bases. Germline CDR1 SGHDT, CDR2 YYEEEE. The CDR3 covers 16 residues. V trimming: 0 bases; J trimming: 7 bases; junction bases outside the gene matches: 10. The CDR3: CASSLGGQSGLQPQHF. The CDR3 coding sequence is TGTGCCAGCAGCTTGGGGGGACAGTCAGGATTACAGCCCCAGCATTTT.

This clone appeared a single time. The J gene is TRBJ1-1, the V gene TRBV28; no definite D call. CDR3 size: 15 residues. Germline lookup yields CDR1 MDHEN and CDR2 SYDVKM. V shed 8 bases and J shed 0 bases, with 16 bases lying between them. CDR3 DNA sequence: TGTGCCAGCGGTCCCCCGCGATCCATGAACACTGAAGCTTTCTTT. It yields the protein CASGPPRSMNTEAFF.